This T cell receptor beta chain was identified during a study of cytomegalovirus exposure and HLA in healthy donors. Overall study results and limits: V- and J-gene trimming of TCR beta was linked (in a later analysis) to a missense DCLRE1C variant. A few CMV-associated chains were confirmed in vitro to be specific for CMV antigens.

Donors had nominal health at sampling but likely had unrecorded immune exposures. Primers for the PCR totalled 60 Vbeta and 13 Jbeta. Sequenced by immunoSEQ multiplex PCR; TCRdb stores in-frame clones only, minus some. This sample has around 100,000 clones, with about 79% found just once. Comments on this clone: Its antigen remains unknown.

The specimen sequenced was PBMCs. The receptor was isolated from a young woman in good health and CMV-seronegative.

The CDR3 region has the DNA TGTGCCAGCAGTTATAGATCGGGAGGTGGCTACACCTTC. Protein product: CASSYRSGGGYTF. The chain joins TRBV6-5 to TRBJ1-2; D gene ambiguous. V lost 3 bases and J lost 7, with 12 bases in between. Germline V lookup: CDR1 MNHEY, CDR2 SVGAGI. The CDR3 length is 13 residues.